Below are 20 T cell receptor beta chains sequenced from a single sample in a study of T cell responses to AZD1222 COVID-19 vaccine. Produced via immunoSEQ multiplex PCR; TCRdb's table is partial and in-frame only. The repertoire shows about 140,000 clones; the top ten hold 2% to 2.5%. Material: peripheral blood. Receptors originate from an adult in good health.

The chain recombines TRBV3-1 (or the pseudogene TRBV3-2) with TRBJ1-6; D is ambiguous. The CDR3 extends over 14 amino acids. The V gene lost 1 base and the J gene lost 7 bases, with 8 bases spanning the gap. Germline V gene sequence: CDR1 LGHDT, CDR2 YNNKEL (reference sequence). The CDR3: CASSQGQVNSPLHF. DNA of the CDR3: TGTGCCAGCAGCCAAGGGCAGGTAAATTCACCCCTCCACTTT.

The chain joins TRBV6-5 to TRBJ2-2; 8 bases are a match to TRBD1. This CDR3 is 15 amino acids long. V lost 5 bases to trimming and J lost 6 bases; unmatched junction nucleotides: 8. The germline gives CDR1 MNHEY, CDR2 SVGAGI. The CDR3 DNA reads TGTGCCAGCAGTCCAGACAGGGGTGGTGCCGGGGAGCTGTTTTTT. Its protein is CASSPDRGGAGELFF.

The chain has TRBV5-1 and TRBJ2-7; 7 nucleotides match TRBD1. Trimming at V came to 0 bases and at J to 4 bases, leaving 7 bases not matched to a gene. The CDR3 runs 15 residues. The germline gives CDR1 SGHRS, CDR2 YFSETQ. The CDR3 protein is CASSLAWGQRYEQYF. CDR3 sequence (DNA): TGCGCCAGCAGCTTGGCCTGGGGACAGAGATACGAGCAGTACTTC.

The V and J genes are TRBV27 and TRBJ2-2; D gene uncertain. The CDR3 covers 13 residues. Germline CDR1 MNHEY, CDR2 SMNVEV (reference sequence). V was cut by 2 bases and J by 6 bases, with 7 bases left in between. The CDR3 sequence: CASSLRWSGELFF. As DNA, the CDR3 is TGTGCCAGCAGTTTAAGGTGGTCCGGGGAGCTGTTTTTT.

This sequence joins TRBV5-8 and TRBJ2-7, with 8 bases lining up with TRBD2. V lost 6 bases to trimming and J lost 2 bases; unmatched junction nucleotides: 7. CDR1 and CDR2 from the germline V gene are SGHTS and YDEGEE. The CDR3 sequence is 14 residues long. CDR3 sequence reads: CASTRRGGTYEQYF. The CDR3 coding sequence is TGTGCCAGCACCCGCCGGGGGGGAACCTACGAGCAGTACTTC.

The V and J genes are TRBV18 and TRBJ2-7; 12 bases are a match to TRBD1. The V gene end was trimmed by 1 base and the J gene end by 2 bases; junction bases not matched to a gene: 3. CDR3 length: 16 amino acids. Germline V gene sequence: CDR1 KGHSH, CDR2 LQKENI. The CDR3 spells CASSPQGTGGAYEQYF. The CDR3 nucleotides are TGTGCCAGCTCACCACAGGGGACAGGGGGCGCCTACGAGCAGTACTTC.

V gene TRBV15 combines with J gene TRBJ1-2; perhaps TRBD1 as D (6 bases). The CDR3 is 16 amino acids. From germline, CDR1 is LNHNV and CDR2 YYDKDF (reference sequence). V was shortened by 5 bases and J by 0 bases, with 16 bases between the two germline ends. The CDR3 sequence: CATSPWEGVPNYGYTF. The CDR3 DNA is TGTGCCACCAGCCCCTGGGAGGGGGTTCCTAACTATGGCTACACCTTC. Together with reference TRBV15 and TRBJ1-2, the CDR3 gives the full variable domain: DAMVIQNPRYQVTQFGKPVTLSCSQTLNHNVMYWYQQKSSQAPKLLFHYYDKDFNNEADTPDNFQSRRPNTSFCFLDIRSPGLGDTAMYLCATSPWEGVPNYGYTFGSGTRLTVV.

This rearrangement joins TRBV28 to TRBJ1-2; maybe TRBD1 (6 bases). There are 18 residues in the CDR3. Germline lookup yields CDR1 MDHEN and CDR2 SYDVKM. Trimming left V 5 bases short and J 0 bases short, with 22 bases between. Here the CDR3 DNA reads TGTGCCAGCAGTCAACCTGGGGGGCTGAGTCGAGCTAACTATGGCTACACCTTC. Protein sequence: CASSQPGGLSRANYGYTF.

V gene TRBV5-5 combines with J gene TRBJ1-6, with D perhaps matching TRBD1 (5 bases). V lost 4 bases, J lost 8 bases, and 16 bases lay in between. CDR3 length: 15 amino acids. In germline, CDR1 is SGHKS, CDR2 YYEKEE (reference sequence). CDR3 sequence: CASSKEGDLDSPLHF. The CDR3 nucleotides read TGTGCCAGCAGCAAGGAAGGGGATTTGGATTCACCCCTCCACTTT.

The V and J genes are TRBV7-2 and TRBJ1-5, with 8 bases fitting TRBD1. There are 16 residues in the CDR3. Germline loops: CDR1 SGHTA, CDR2 FQGNSA. V shed 0 bases and J 5 bases; nucleotides not matched to a gene: 6. The CDR3 DNA reads as TGTGCCAGCAGCTTAGCCGGTTCAGGGGGCGATCAGCCCCAGCATTTT. This encodes CASSLAGSGGDQPQHF.

This sequence joins TRBV7-2 and TRBJ1-2; perhaps TRBD1 as D (5 bases). Trimming stripped 5 bases from V and 4 bases from J, with 17 bases between. This CDR3 is built from 15 residues. Germline CDR1 and CDR2: SGHTA and FQGNSA. CDR3 loop: CASSLTQGAVYGYTF. DNA of the CDR3: TGTGCCAGCAGCCTAACCCAGGGCGCTGTCTATGGCTACACCTTC.

As regards this clone: This sample includes further DNA sequences coding for the same CDR3. The rearrangement uses TRBV6-5 and TRBJ1-6, with D tentatively TRBD1 (6 bases). CDR1 is MNHEY and CDR2 is SVGAGI in the germline V gene. The CDR3 loop spans 15 amino acids. Trimming cost V 6 bases and J 5 bases, with 14 bases left between them. The CDR3 DNA sequence: TGTGCCAGCAGACGACAGGCGTTGGATAATTCACCCCTCCACTTT. Amino acid sequence: CASRRQALDNSPLHF.

The chain combines TRBV4-1 with TRBJ1-4; a weak D match, TRBD1 (6 bases). The CDR3 contains 15 residues. Trimming took 4 bases from V and 3 from J, leaving 12 bases between them. The germline V gene has CDR1 MGHRA and CDR2 YSYEKL. For the CDR3, the DNA is TGCGCCAGCAGCCTAACGACAGGAGCTAATGAAAAACTGTTTTTT. Translated: CASSLTTGANEKLFF.

V usage is TRBV2 and J usage is TRBJ2-7; no definite D call. Germline V gene sequence: CDR1 SNHLY, CDR2 FYNNEI. The V gene lost 3 bases and the J gene lost 4 bases, with 13 bases spanning the gap. This CDR3 contains 14 residues. For the CDR3, the DNA is TGTGCCAGCAGTGAGGGCCCCACGAATTACGAGCAGTACTTC. Protein: CASSEGPTNYEQYF.

This rearrangement joins TRBV18 to TRBJ1-5, with 12 bases identical to TRBD1. The CDR3 totals 15 residues. The trim removed 2 bases at V and 7 bases at J, leaving 3 bases unmatched. CDR1 and CDR2 (germline): KGHSH, LQKENI. In DNA, the CDR3 is TGTGCCAGCTCACCAGGGACAGGGGGCGGACAGCCCCAGCATTTT. Its translation is CASSPGTGGGQPQHF.

The V gene is TRBV19, the J gene TRBJ2-1; D perhaps matches TRBD1 (5 bases). This CDR3 has 14 residues. V gave up 5 bases and J gave up 4 bases, with 12 bases separating them. Germline V gene lookup returns CDR1 LNHDA and CDR2 SQIVND (reference sequence). CDR3 DNA sequence: TGTGCCAGTAGTTGGGTTGGGGCGTACAATGAGCAGTTCTTC. Encoded protein: CASSWVGAYNEQFF.

This chain joins TRBV2 and TRBJ1-1; D remains ambiguous. Germline CDR1 SNHLY, CDR2 FYNNEI. Trimming took off 2 bases at V and 11 bases at J, with 12 bases between the two ends. The CDR3 totals 12 residues. CDR3 region: CASSELITRAFF. Written as DNA, the CDR3 is TGTGCCAGCAGTGAACTGATTACAAGGGCTTTCTTT.

J is TRBJ1-6 and V is TRBV6-4, with unresolved D. The CDR3 contains 14 residues. Trimming pared 3 bases from V and 5 bases from J, leaving 8 bases between. Germline V CDR1 and CDR2: MRHNA, SNTAGT. CDR3 bases: TGTGCCAGCAGTGAAACGGGAGATAATTCACCCCTCCACTTT. This gives the protein CASSETGDNSPLHF.

The chain is built from TRBV7-2 and TRBJ1-1; D call uncertain. V shed 3 bases and J shed 3 bases, with 14 bases lying between them. The CDR3 runs 15 residues. Germline V gene data show CDR1 as SGHTA and CDR2 as FQGNSA. The CDR3 DNA follows: TGTGCCAGCAGCTTTAGCAGTTGGATTGACACTGAAGCTTTCTTT. Translating gives CASSFSSWIDTEAFF.

The rearrangement joins TRBV5-1 to TRBJ2-7, with D possibly being TRBD2 (6 bases). The CDR3 spans 14 residues. V was clipped by 4 bases and J by 5 bases, with 16 bases between them. Germline loops: CDR1 SGHRS, CDR2 YFSETQ. The CDR3 region is CASSPRRGFHEQYF. The CDR3 bases are TGCGCCAGCAGCCCCCGACGGGGGTTCCACGAGCAGTACTTC.